This T cell receptor (beta chain) was captured in a study of human thymus T cells. Only in-frame clones appear in the TCRdb table, and some are missing; sequencing was by immunoSEQ multiplex PCR. The sample includes some 46,000 clones, approximately 93% of them seen just once. The CDR3 sequence is 16 residues long. The rearrangement links TRBV21-1 to TRBJ2-2; the table's TRBD2 call for D was not verified on the DNA. TRBV21-1 is a listed pseudogene. The TCR originated in a boy younger than two with a congenital heart defect but otherwise immunologically healthy. Sequencing was performed on blood. The CDR3, as DNA: TGTGCCAGCAGCAGACTAGCGGGCACGAACACCGGGGAGCTGTTTTTT. It encodes CASSRLAGTNTGELFF.